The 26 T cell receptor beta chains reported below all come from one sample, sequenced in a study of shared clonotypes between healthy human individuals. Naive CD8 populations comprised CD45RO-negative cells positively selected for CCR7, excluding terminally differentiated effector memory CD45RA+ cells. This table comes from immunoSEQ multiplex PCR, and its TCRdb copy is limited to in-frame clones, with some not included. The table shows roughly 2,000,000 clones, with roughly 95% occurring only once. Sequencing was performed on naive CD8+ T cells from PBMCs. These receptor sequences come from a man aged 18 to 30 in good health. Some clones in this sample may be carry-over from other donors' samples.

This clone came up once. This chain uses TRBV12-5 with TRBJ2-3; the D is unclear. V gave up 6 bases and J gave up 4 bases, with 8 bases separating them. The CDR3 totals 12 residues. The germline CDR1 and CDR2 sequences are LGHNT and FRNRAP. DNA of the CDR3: TGTGCTAGTGGAGCAGGCCCAGATACGCAGTATTTT. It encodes CASGAGPDTQYF.

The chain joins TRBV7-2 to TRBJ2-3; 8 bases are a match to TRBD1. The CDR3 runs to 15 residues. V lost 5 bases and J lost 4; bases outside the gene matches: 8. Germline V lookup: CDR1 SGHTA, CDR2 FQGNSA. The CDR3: CASSHGQGWSDTQYF. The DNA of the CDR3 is TGTGCCAGCAGCCATGGACAGGGATGGTCAGATACGCAGTATTTT. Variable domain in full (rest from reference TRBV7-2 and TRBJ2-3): GAGVSQSPSNKVTEKGKDVELRCDPISGHTALYWYRQSLGQGLEFLIYFQGNSAPDKSGLPSDRFSAERTGGSVSTLTIQRTQQEDSAVYLCASSHGQGWSDTQYFGPGTRLTVL.

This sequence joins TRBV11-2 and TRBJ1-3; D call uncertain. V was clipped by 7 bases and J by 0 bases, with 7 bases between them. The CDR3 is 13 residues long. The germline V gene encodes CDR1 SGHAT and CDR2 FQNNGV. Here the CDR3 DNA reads TGTGCCAGCACCTGGGACTCTGGAAACACCATATATTTT. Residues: CASTWDSGNTIYF.

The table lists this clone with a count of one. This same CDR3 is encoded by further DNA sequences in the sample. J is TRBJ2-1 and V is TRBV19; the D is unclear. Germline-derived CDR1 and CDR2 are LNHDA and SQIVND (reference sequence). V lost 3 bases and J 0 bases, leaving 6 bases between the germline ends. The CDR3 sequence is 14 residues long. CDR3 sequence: CASSIALSYNEQFF. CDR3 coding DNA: TGTGCCAGTAGTATTGCTCTCTCCTACAATGAGCAGTTCTTC.

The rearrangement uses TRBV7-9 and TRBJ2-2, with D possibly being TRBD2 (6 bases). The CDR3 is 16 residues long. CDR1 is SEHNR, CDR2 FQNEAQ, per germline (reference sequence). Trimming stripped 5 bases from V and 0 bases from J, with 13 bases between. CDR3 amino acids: CASSRRGGANTGELFF. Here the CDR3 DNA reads TGTGCCAGCAGCAGGAGAGGCGGGGCGAACACCGGGGAGCTGTTTTTT.

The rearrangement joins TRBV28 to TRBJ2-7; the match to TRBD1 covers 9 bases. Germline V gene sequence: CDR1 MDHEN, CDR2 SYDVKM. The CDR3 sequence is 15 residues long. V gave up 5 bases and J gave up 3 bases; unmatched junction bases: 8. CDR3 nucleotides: TGTGCCAGCAGTCCCCGGGACAGGGAATTCTACGAGCAGTACTTC. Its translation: CASSPRDREFYEQYF.

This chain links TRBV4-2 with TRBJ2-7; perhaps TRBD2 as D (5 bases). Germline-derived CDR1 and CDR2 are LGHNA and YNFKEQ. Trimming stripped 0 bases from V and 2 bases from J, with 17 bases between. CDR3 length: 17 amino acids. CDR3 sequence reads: CASSQDYREAPTYEQYF. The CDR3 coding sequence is TGTGCCAGCAGCCAAGATTATCGGGAAGCACCTACCTACGAGCAGTACTTC.

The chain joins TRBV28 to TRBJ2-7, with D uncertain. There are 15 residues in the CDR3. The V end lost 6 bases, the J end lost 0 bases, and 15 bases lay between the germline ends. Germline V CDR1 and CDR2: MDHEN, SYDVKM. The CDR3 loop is CASSSDITFSYEQYF. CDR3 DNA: TGTGCCAGCAGCTCCGATATTACCTTCTCCTACGAGCAGTACTTC.

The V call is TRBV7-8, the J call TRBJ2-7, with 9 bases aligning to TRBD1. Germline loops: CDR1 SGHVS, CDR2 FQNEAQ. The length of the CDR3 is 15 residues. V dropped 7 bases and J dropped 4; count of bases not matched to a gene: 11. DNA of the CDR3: TGTGCCAGCACCGTTACCGGGACAGGGAATTACGAGCAGTACTTC. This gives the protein CASTVTGTGNYEQYF.

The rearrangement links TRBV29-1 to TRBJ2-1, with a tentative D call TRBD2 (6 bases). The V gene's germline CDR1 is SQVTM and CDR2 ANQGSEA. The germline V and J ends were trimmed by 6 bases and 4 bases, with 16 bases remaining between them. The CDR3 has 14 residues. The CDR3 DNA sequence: TGCAGCGTCCCCGCACGGGACTCTTACAATGAGCAGTTCTTC. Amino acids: CSVPARDSYNEQFF.

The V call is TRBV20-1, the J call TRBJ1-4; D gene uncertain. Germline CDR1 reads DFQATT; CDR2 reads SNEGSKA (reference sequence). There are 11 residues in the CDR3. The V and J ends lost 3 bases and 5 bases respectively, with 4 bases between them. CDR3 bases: TGCAGTGCTAGCGTCAATGAAAAACTGTTTTTT. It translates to CSASVNEKLFF.

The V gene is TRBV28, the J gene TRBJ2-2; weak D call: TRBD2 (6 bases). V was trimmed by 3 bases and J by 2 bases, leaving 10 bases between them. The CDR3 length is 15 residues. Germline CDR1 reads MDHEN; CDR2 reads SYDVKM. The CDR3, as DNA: TGTGCCAGCAGTTTGGACGGGAGTAACACCGGGGAGCTGTTTTTT. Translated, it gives CASSLDGSNTGELFF.

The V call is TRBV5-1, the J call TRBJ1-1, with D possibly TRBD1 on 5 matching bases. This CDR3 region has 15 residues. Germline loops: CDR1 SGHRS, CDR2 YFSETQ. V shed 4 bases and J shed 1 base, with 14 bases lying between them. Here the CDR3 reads CASSPRGGANTEAFF. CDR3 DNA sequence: TGCGCCAGCAGCCCTCGGGGAGGGGCGAACACTGAAGCTTTCTTT. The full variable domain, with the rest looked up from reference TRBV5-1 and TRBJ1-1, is KAGVTQTPRYLIKTRGQQVTLSCSPISGHRSVSWYQQTPGQGLQFLFEYFSETQRNKGNFPGRFSGRQFSNSRSEMNVSTLELGDSALYLCASSPRGGANTEAFFGQGTRLTVV.

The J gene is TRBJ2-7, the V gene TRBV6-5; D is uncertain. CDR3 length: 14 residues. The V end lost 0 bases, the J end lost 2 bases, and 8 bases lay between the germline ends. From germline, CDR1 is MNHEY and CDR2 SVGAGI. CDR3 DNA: TGTGCCAGCAGTTACTCAGAGGCGCCCTACGAGCAGTACTTC. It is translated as CASSYSEAPYEQYF.

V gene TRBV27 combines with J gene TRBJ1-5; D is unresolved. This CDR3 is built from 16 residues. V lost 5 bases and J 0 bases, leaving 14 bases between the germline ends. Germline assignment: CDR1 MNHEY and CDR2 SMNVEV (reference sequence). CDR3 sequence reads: CASSPGGGYSNQPQHF. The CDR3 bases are TGTGCCAGCAGTCCAGGTGGTGGGTATAGCAATCAGCCCCAGCATTTT.

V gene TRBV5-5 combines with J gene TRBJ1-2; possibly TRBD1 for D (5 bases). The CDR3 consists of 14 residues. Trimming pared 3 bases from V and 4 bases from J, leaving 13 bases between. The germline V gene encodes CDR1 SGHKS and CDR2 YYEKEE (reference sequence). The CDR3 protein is CASSYPGGIYGYTF. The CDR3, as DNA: TGTGCCAGCAGCTACCCGGGGGGGATCTATGGCTACACCTTC.

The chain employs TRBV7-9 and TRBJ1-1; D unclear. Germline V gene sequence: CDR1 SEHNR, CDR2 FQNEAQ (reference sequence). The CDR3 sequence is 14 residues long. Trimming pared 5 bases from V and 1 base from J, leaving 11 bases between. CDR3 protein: CASSRVGRNTEAFF. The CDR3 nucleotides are TGTGCCAGCAGCCGGGTCGGGCGGAACACTGAAGCTTTCTTT.

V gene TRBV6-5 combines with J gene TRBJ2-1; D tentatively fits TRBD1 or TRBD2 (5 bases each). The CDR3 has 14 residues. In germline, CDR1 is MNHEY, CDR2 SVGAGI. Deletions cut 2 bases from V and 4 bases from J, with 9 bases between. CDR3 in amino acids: CASSYGGGYNEQFF. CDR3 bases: TGTGCCAGCAGTTACGGGGGTGGGTACAATGAGCAGTTCTTC.

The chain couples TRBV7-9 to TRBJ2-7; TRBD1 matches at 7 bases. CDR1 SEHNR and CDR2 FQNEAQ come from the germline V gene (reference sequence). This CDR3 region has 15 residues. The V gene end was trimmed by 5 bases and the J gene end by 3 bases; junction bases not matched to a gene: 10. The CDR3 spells CASSDTRDRNYEQYF. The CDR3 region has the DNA TGTGCCAGCAGCGATACCCGGGACAGAAACTACGAGCAGTACTTC. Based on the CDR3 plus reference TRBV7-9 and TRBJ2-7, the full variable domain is DTGVSQNPRHKITKRGQNVTFRCDPISEHNRLYWYRQTLGQGPEFLTYFQNEAQLEKSRLLSDRFSAERPKGSFSTLEIQRTEQGDSAMYLCASSDTRDRNYEQYFGPGTRLTVT.

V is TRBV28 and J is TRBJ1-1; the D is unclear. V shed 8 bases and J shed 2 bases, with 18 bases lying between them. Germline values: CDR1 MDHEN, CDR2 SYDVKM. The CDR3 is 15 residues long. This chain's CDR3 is CASQTPKSPNTEAFF. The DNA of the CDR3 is TGTGCCAGCCAGACTCCTAAATCGCCCAACACTGAAGCTTTCTTT. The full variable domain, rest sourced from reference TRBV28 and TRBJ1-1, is DVKVTQSSRYLVKRTGEKVFLECVQDMDHENMFWYRQDPGLGLRLIYFSYDVKMKEKGDIPEGYSVSREKKERFSLILESASTNQTSMYLCASQTPKSPNTEAFFGQGTRLTVV.

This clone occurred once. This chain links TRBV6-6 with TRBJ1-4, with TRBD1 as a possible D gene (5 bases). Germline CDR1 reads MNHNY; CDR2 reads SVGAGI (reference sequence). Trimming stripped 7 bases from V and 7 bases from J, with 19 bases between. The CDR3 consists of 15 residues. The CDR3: CASTVFGGMSEKLFF. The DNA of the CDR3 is TGTGCCAGCACGGTATTTGGGGGGATGAGTGAAAAACTGTTTTTT.

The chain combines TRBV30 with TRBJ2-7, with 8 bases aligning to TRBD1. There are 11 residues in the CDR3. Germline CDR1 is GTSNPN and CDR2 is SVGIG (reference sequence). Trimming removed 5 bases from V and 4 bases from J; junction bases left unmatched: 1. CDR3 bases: TGTGCCTGGGGACAGGGTTACGAGCAGTACTTC. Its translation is CAWGQGYEQYF.

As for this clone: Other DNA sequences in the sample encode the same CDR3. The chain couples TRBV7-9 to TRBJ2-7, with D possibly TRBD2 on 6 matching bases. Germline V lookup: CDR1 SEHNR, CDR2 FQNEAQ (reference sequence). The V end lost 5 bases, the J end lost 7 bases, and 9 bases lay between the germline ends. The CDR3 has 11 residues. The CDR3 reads CASSPGGEQYF. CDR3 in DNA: TGTGCCAGCAGCCCCGGGGGTGAGCAGTACTTC.

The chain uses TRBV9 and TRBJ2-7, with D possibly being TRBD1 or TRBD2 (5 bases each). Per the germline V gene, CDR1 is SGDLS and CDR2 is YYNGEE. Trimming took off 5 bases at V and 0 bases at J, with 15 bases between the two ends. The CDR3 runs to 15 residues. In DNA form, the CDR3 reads TGTGCCAGCAGGGGGGTATGGGCCCTCTCCTACGAGCAGTACTTC. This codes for CASRGVWALSYEQYF.

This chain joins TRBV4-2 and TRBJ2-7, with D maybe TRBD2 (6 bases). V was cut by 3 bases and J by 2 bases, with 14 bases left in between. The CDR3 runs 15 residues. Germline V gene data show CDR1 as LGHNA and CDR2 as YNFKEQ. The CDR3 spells CASSHPGTSPYEQYF. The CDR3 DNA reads TGTGCCAGCAGCCACCCAGGGACTTCCCCCTACGAGCAGTACTTC.

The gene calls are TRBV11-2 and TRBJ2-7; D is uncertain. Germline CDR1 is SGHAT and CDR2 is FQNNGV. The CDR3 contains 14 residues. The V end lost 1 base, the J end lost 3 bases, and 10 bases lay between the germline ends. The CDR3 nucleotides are TGTGCCAGCAGCTTAGCCCGGACGCACTACGAGCAGTACTTC. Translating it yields CASSLARTHYEQYF.